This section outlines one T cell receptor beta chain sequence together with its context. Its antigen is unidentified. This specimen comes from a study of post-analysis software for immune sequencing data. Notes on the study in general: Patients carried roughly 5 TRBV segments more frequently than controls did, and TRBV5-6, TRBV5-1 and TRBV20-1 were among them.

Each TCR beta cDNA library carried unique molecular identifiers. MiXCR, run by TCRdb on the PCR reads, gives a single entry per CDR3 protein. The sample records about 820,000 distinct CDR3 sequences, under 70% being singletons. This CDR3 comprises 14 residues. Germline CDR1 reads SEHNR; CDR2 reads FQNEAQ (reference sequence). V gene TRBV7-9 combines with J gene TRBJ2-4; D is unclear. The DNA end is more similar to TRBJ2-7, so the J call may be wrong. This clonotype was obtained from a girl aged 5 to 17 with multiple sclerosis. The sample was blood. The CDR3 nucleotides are TGTGCCAGCAGCTTTTTGGGCAAAAAAGGCGAGCAGTACTTC. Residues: CASSFLGKKGEQYF.